This TCR beta chain was found in a study of T cell responses to AZD1222 COVID-19 vaccine. Study outcomes and limitations: Nearly half of the spike-specific TCRs reportedly recognize variant regions that carry no mutations. The donor group comprised mostly white British people and more females; the analysis possibly underestimated clonal diversity.

Concerning this clone itself: The antigen remains undetermined.

Germline CDR1 and CDR2: SGHRS and YFSETQ. This CDR3 is 16 amino acids long. V dropped 1 base and J dropped 2 bases, with 13 bases sitting between them. Profiling relied on immunoSEQ multiplex PCR, and the TCRdb table lists in-frame clones only, not all of them. The data contain 110,000 to 150,000 clones, about 93% of them seen just once; the ten biggest clones take up approximately 5%. The genes are TRBV5-1 and TRBJ1-3; no firm D call. Sequenced material: peripheral blood, taken on day 0 of AZD1222 vaccination. The source of this sequence is an adult in good health. The CDR3 nucleotides are TGCGCCAGCAGCTTGCAGCCCCAGACGACTGGAAACACCATATATTTT. Translating it yields CASSLQPQTTGNTIYF.